One sample yielded the 11 T cell receptor beta chains listed below, sequenced in a study of cytomegalovirus exposure and HLA in healthy donors. Sequencing was performed with immunoSEQ multiplex PCR; in TCRdb, only in-frame clones are kept and a portion is missing. The sample shows 180,000 or so clones, approximately 80% of them seen only once. The specimen was PBMCs. Receptor source: a young woman in good health and CMV-seropositive.

This rearrangement joins TRBV11-2 to TRBJ1-1, with D uncertain. The V end lost 5 bases, the J end lost 0 bases, and 13 bases lay between the germline ends. The germline CDR1 and CDR2 sequences are SGHAT and FQNNGV. The CDR3 consists of 15 residues. The CDR3 DNA is TGTGCCAGCAGCCCCCGCGCCATTGTGAACACTGAAGCTTTCTTT. It specifies CASSPRAIVNTEAFF.

The chain combines TRBV7-6 with TRBJ1-2; no reliable D call. Germline CDR1 reads SGHVS; CDR2 reads FNYEAQ. With 5 bases removed from V and 1 base from J, the gap between germline ends came to 11 bases. The CDR3 contains 14 residues. The CDR3 spells CASSPSPGNYGYTF. The CDR3, as DNA: TGTGCCAGCAGCCCGTCTCCGGGTAACTATGGCTACACCTTC.

The V and J genes are TRBV15 and TRBJ2-7; D uncertain. CDR1 LNHNV and CDR2 YYDKDF come from the germline V gene (reference sequence). The CDR3 loop spans 15 amino acids. V dropped 3 bases and J dropped 2 bases, with 14 bases sitting between them. The chain's CDR3 is CATSRGATKTYEQYF. In nucleotides, the CDR3 is TGTGCCACCAGCAGGGGTGCGACAAAGACCTACGAGCAGTACTTC.

The rearrangement links TRBV27 to TRBJ2-7; 9 nucleotides match TRBD2. The CDR3 is made up of 15 amino acids. J lost 5 bases, V lost 6 bases, and 11 bases had no gene match. In germline, CDR1 is MNHEY, CDR2 SMNVEV (reference sequence). CDR3: CASRSGGRVKNEQYF. DNA of the CDR3: TGTGCCAGCAGGTCCGGCGGGAGGGTGAAGAACGAGCAGTACTTC.

This clone has only a few counts. The rearrangement uses TRBV2 and TRBJ1-2, with TRBD1 as a possible D gene (6 bases). The CDR3 runs to 11 residues. The germline V and J ends were trimmed by 7 bases and 7 bases, with 10 bases remaining between them. Germline CDR1 reads SNHLY; CDR2 reads FYNNEI. The CDR3 protein is CASKRGTGYTF. The CDR3 bases are TGTGCCAGCAAGAGGGGGACTGGCTACACCTTC.

The V gene is TRBV27, the J gene TRBJ2-7; 9 bases are a match to TRBD2. From germline, CDR1 is MNHEY and CDR2 SMNVEV (reference sequence). This CDR3 is 14 amino acids long. V lost 1 base, J lost 6 bases, and 4 bases stayed unmatched. CDR3 protein: CASSLLASGAEQYF. CDR3 bases: TGTGCCAGCAGTTTATTGGCTAGCGGGGCCGAGCAGTACTTC.

This clone was detected only a few times. The V call is TRBV29-1, the J call TRBJ1-5; no clear D gene. Germline CDR1 is SQVTM and CDR2 is ANQGSEA. This CDR3 has 11 residues. Deletions cut 7 bases from V and 6 bases from J, with 10 bases between. CDR3: CSAGEVQPQHF. The CDR3 DNA reads as TGCAGCGCCGGAGAGGTTCAGCCCCAGCATTTT.

The rearrangement joins TRBV9 to TRBJ2-7, with 7 bases identical to TRBD1. Germline lookup yields CDR1 SGDLS and CDR2 YYNGEE. CDR3 length: 13 amino acids. V lost 4 bases to trimming and J lost 9 bases; unmatched junction nucleotides: 10. The CDR3 DNA reads TGTGCCAGCAGCACACAAGAGGGGGCGGCGCAGTACTTC. Translation: CASSTQEGAAQYF.

The rearrangement links TRBV27 to TRBJ2-2; 7 positions agree with TRBD2. The ends lost 5 bases at V and 2 bases at J; junction bases unmatched: 14. Germline CDR1 MNHEY, CDR2 SMNVEV (reference sequence). CDR3 length: 18 residues. CDR3 sequence (DNA): TGTGCCAGCAGTCGCCGCCCGAGCGGGAACCTAAACACCGGGGAGCTGTTTTTT. It translates to CASSRRPSGNLNTGELFF.

This clone was recorded only once. This sequence joins TRBV7-9 and TRBJ1-1; 7 nucleotides line up with TRBD1. The CDR3 consists of 17 residues. CDR1 is SEHNR and CDR2 is FQNEAQ in the germline V gene (reference sequence). The junction had 8 bases not matched to a gene; V was cut back by 1 base and J by 0 bases. The CDR3 nucleotides read TGTGCCAGCAGCTTAGTAGGGACAGTTCCTCTGAACACTGAAGCTTTCTTT. This encodes CASSLVGTVPLNTEAFF.

The sample holds one count of this clone. This chain joins TRBV18 and TRBJ2-2; the D gene is possibly TRBD2 (5 bases). V lost 5 bases, J lost 0 bases, and 19 bases lay in between. The CDR3 has 18 residues. CDR1 is KGHSH, CDR2 LQKENI, per germline. CDR3 amino acids: CASSSRRTGKTNTGELFF. CDR3 DNA: TGTGCCAGCTCATCCCGAAGGACGGGAAAGACGAACACCGGGGAGCTGTTTTTT.